Shown below are 13 T cell receptor beta chains from a single sample sequenced in a study of OX40 agonist ivuxolimab in advanced cancers. The library was made by the immunoSEQ multiplex PCR assay. TCRdb retrieved this table from immuneACCESS and kept in-frame rearrangements only. Not all clones are present; in checked studies, unresolved V genes account for under half, and no reason is known for the remainder. The sample includes about 51,000 clones, with around 82% observed a single time. The leading ten clones occupy 2% to 2.5% of the sample. The specimen comprised CD4+ or CD8+ T cells sorted from blood, sampled in a trial of the OX40 agonist ivuxolimab. The receptors stem from an adult with an advanced solid tumor such as melanoma, head and neck, liver or kidney cancer.

The V and J genes are TRBV4-2 and TRBJ2-2; TRBD1 is a possible D gene (7 bases). Deletions cut 4 bases from V and 7 bases from J, with 25 bases between. Germline assignment: CDR1 LGHNA and CDR2 YNFKEQ. The CDR3 contains 18 residues. This chain's CDR3 is CASSPRDSYPRGGGELFF. The DNA for the CDR3 is TGTGCCAGCAGCCCTCGGGACAGTTACCCTAGGGGAGGCGGGGAGCTGTTTTTT.

This sequence joins TRBV30 and TRBJ1-2; TRBD1 agrees at 7 bases. Looked up from germline, CDR1 is GTSNPN and CDR2 is SVGIG (reference sequence). This CDR3 region has 12 residues. Unmatched junction bases numbered 1, after V lost 0 bases and J lost 6 bases. The CDR3 sequence is CAWSVTGDGYTF. The CDR3 DNA is TGTGCCTGGAGTGTAACAGGGGATGGCTACACCTTC.

This clone occurred once. The chain uses TRBV7-9 and TRBJ2-1, with D possibly TRBD2 on 5 matching bases. Trimming cost V 5 bases and J 6 bases, with 17 bases left between them. Germline V lookup: CDR1 SEHNR, CDR2 FQNEAQ (reference sequence). The CDR3 totals 15 residues. The CDR3 sequence: CASSPYSGLSNEQFF. The CDR3 bases are TGTGCCAGCAGCCCATATTCTGGACTTTCCAATGAGCAGTTCTTC.

This chain uses TRBV10-1 with TRBJ1-2; tentatively, D is TRBD1 (5 bases). V shed 0 bases and J shed 4 bases, with 6 bases lying between them. CDR1 WNHNN and CDR2 SYGVQD come from the germline V gene (reference sequence). The CDR3 consists of 13 residues. In DNA, the CDR3 is TGCGCCAGCAGTGAGTCTGGGACCTATGGCTACACCTTC. It codes for CASSESGTYGYTF.

The chain joins TRBV5-6 to TRBJ2-7, with D perhaps TRBD1 (6 bases). V was pared by 7 bases and J by 6 bases, with 17 bases between. CDR3 length: 13 amino acids. Germline CDR1 reads SGHDT; CDR2 reads YYEEEE. CDR3 amino acids: CASGLQGGIEQYF. CDR3 DNA: TGTGCCAGCGGGTTACAGGGTGGGATCGAGCAGTACTTC.

The V gene is TRBV7-8, the J gene TRBJ1-4; D unresolved. The length of the CDR3 is 17 residues. Trimming pared 2 bases from V and 4 bases from J, leaving 17 bases between. The germline V gene has CDR1 SGHVS and CDR2 FQNEAQ. CDR3 DNA sequence: TGTGCCAGCAGCTTATCTAATTCTCGGCTAATTAATGAAAAACTGTTTTTT. The encoded protein is CASSLSNSRLINEKLFF.

This chain connects TRBV19 to TRBJ1-5; 9 bases line up with TRBD1. The V gene end was trimmed by 6 bases and the J gene end by 0 bases; junction bases not matched to a gene: 9. CDR3 size: 17 residues. Germline V gene data show CDR1 as LNHDA and CDR2 as SQIVND (reference sequence). CDR3 in amino acids: CASSPGQGGSSNQPQHF. The CDR3 bases are TGTGCCAGTAGCCCGGGACAGGGAGGGAGTAGCAATCAGCCCCAGCATTTT. Combining the CDR3 with reference TRBV19 and TRBJ1-5 gives the whole variable domain DGGITQSPKYLFRKEGQNVTLSCEQNLNHDAMYWYRQDPGQGLRLIYYSQIVNDFQKGDIAEGYSVSREKKESFPLTVTSAQKNPTAFYLCASSPGQGGSSNQPQHFGDGTRLSIL.

The rearrangement uses TRBV11-2 and TRBJ1-1, with D unclear. CDR1 and CDR2 from the germline V gene are SGHAT and FQNNGV. The CDR3 length is 13 residues. Trimming took 5 bases from V and 3 from J, leaving 10 bases between them. CDR3 nucleotides: TGTGCCAGCAGCCAAACGGGGTACACTGAAGCTTTCTTT. Translated: CASSQTGYTEAFF.

The V call is TRBV7-9, the J call TRBJ2-7; TRBD1 aligns across 10 bases. After removal of 7 bases from V and 8 bases from J, the junction contained 17 bases not matched to a gene. CDR1 SEHNR and CDR2 FQNEAQ come from the germline V gene (reference sequence). This CDR3 is built from 16 residues. This CDR3 is CASTGARDRGRGKQYF. The CDR3 DNA follows: TGTGCCAGCACCGGCGCGCGAGACAGGGGGCGAGGGAAGCAGTACTTC.

This clone was observed a few times. The chain links TRBV6-1 to TRBJ2-5; D gene ambiguous. With 7 bases removed from V and 4 bases from J, the gap between germline ends came to 10 bases. The CDR3 spans 12 residues. CDR1 and CDR2 from the germline V gene are MNHNS and SASEGT. CDR3 region: CASILTGETQYF. The CDR3 DNA reads as TGTGCCAGCATCCTGACGGGAGAGACCCAGTACTTC.

The sample holds a few counts of this clone. The chain employs TRBV9 and TRBJ2-2; TRBD2 matches at 7 bases. The germline CDR1 and CDR2 sequences are SGDLS and YYNGEE. V lost 0 bases, J lost 8 bases, and 19 bases stayed unmatched. This CDR3 has 19 amino acids. CDR3 loop: CASSVAPSPSGGSGGELFF. In DNA, the CDR3 is TGTGCCAGCAGCGTAGCCCCCTCTCCTAGCGGCGGGAGTGGGGGGGAGCTGTTTTTT.

The chain couples TRBV18 to TRBJ1-4; D is unclear. Germline CDR1 reads KGHSH; CDR2 reads LQKENI. The V end lost 6 bases, the J end lost 4 bases, and 9 bases lay between the germline ends. This CDR3 region has 13 residues. CDR3 in amino acids: CASSQSHNEKLFF. Written as DNA, the CDR3 is TGTGCCAGCTCGCAAAGTCATAATGAAAAACTGTTTTTT.

This clone appeared once. The chain uses TRBV30 and TRBJ1-1, with 7 bases aligning to TRBD1. Per the germline V gene, CDR1 is GTSNPN and CDR2 is SVGIG (reference sequence). The J segment lost 5 bases and the V segment lost 5 bases, leaving 5 bases of the junction unmatched. The CDR3 runs 12 residues. CDR3 residues: CAWATGETEAFF. Written as DNA, the CDR3 is TGTGCCTGGGCAACAGGGGAGACTGAAGCTTTCTTT.